This is a list of T cell receptor beta chains from one sample in a study of cytomegalovirus exposure and HLA in healthy donors. The table came from immunoSEQ multiplex PCR; TCRdb's copy has only in-frame clones and leaves some out. The sample yields under 150,000 clones, around 73% seen once. The source material was PBMCs. Every receptor here comes from a woman aged 30 to 39 in good health and CMV-seropositive. The CDR3 runs from the conserved cysteine through the conserved F or W. Fields, in order: V gene, D gene, clone size, J gene, CDR3 DNA, CDR3 protein. D genes are given only for firm matches. The size entry is marked missing in some rows and otherwise reads once, few, many or a size class.

TRBV7-9	.	.	TRBJ2-7	TGTGCCAGCAGCTTCGGGGGCGAGCAGTACTTC	CASSFGGEQYF
TRBV5-1	TRBD1	.	TRBJ2-5	TGCGCCAGCAGCTCACAGGGGGCGAGGGAGACCCAGTACTTC	CASSSQGARETQYF
TRBV5-6	.	once	TRBJ2-5	TGTGCCAGCAGCTTATTCGGGGTCCCAGAGACCCAGTACTTC	CASSLFGVPETQYF
TRBV2	TRBD1	.	TRBJ1-5	TGTGCCAGCAAAGACGGACAGGGTTACGATCAGCCCCAGCATTTT	CASKDGQGYDQPQHF
TRBV7-9	TRBD2	.	TRBJ2-7	TGTGCCAGCAGCTTCACTAGCGGGAATTTAGAATACGAGCAGTACTTC	CASSFTSGNLEYEQYF
TRBV4-2	TRBD2	.	TRBJ2-5	TGTGCCAGCAGCCAACGGACTAGCGGGAATCCCCAAGAGACCCAGTACTTC	CASSQRTSGNPQETQYF
TRBV12-5	TRBD1	.	TRBJ1-2	TGTGCTAGTGGGAGGACAGGCTTTAACTATGGCTACACCTTC	CASGRTGFNYGYTF
TRBV5-5	.	.	TRBJ2-7	TGTGCCAGCAGCATTGGACAGAACTACGAGCAGTACTTC	CASSIGQNYEQYF
TRBV6-1	TRBD1	.	TRBJ1-2	TGTGCCAGCCCGGGACAGGCTTTCACCGATGGCTACACCTTC	CASPGQAFTDGYTF
TRBV27	.	.	TRBJ2-3	TGTGCCAGTAAGAGGCTATCTCGAGATACGCAGTATTTT	CASKRLSRDTQYF
TRBV5-1	.	.	TRBJ2-7	TGCGCCAGCAGCTTGTACAGCGGAAACCCCTACGAGCAGTACTTC	CASSLYSGNPYEQYF
TRBV28	TRBD2	once	TRBJ2-5	TGTGCCAGCAGTTTATGGGGAGCGGGAGGTGGGACCCAGTACTTC	CASSLWGAGGGTQYF
TRBV7-9	.	.	TRBJ2-7	TGTGCCAGCAGCTTAGCGATTGGCAGTAGCGGCCACGAGCAATACTTC	CASSLAIGSSGHEQYF